This entry features one T cell receptor (beta chain) sequence. Its target is unknown. Repertoires were generated with immunoSEQ multiplex PCR, while TCRdb's copy carries only in-frame clones and drops some. There are fewer than 70,000 clones in the sample; approximately 89% occur only once, and roughly 1% lies in the top ten. These data are taken from a study of OX40 agonist ivuxolimab in advanced cancers. Across the study: All patients had ivuxolimab intravenously every 2 weeks at 0.01 to 10 mg/kg.

The CDR3 covers 13 residues. In germline, CDR1 is MNHEY, CDR2 SVGAGI. Trimming at V came to 5 bases and at J to 5 bases, leaving 3 bases not matched to a gene. Findings and limits, study-wide: Partial responders at 0.1-3.0 mg/kg had among the lowest clonal expansion.

This TCR was sampled from an adult with an advanced solid tumor such as melanoma, head and neck, liver or kidney cancer. V gene TRBV6-5 combines with J gene TRBJ2-3, with TRBD1 matching 8 bases. Sequenced material: CD4+ or CD8+ T cells sorted from blood, taken in a trial of the OX40 agonist ivuxolimab. The CDR3 loop reads CASSDRGGDTQYF. The DNA for the CDR3 is TGTGCCAGCAGTGACAGGGGCGGAGATACGCAGTATTTT.